The 30 T cell receptor beta chains presented below share a single source sample, sequenced in a study of OX40 agonist ivuxolimab in advanced cancers. The library relied on the immunoSEQ multiplex PCR assay. In TCRdb, the immuneACCESS table is reduced to in-frame sequences with V and J assigned. These tables do not hold every clone; where another copy was compared, an unresolved V gene accounts for under half, and the others remain unexplained. Within this sample are approximately 62,000 clones, with 70% to 90% of them counted one time only. Around an eighth of the sample comes from the top ten. Here the sequenced sample was CD4+ or CD8+ T cells sorted from blood, taken in a trial of the OX40 agonist ivuxolimab. The receptors derive from an adult with an advanced solid tumor such as melanoma, head and neck, liver or kidney cancer.

V and J are TRBV28 and TRBJ1-3; a possible D gene is TRBD1 (5 bases). V was trimmed by 3 bases and J by 2 bases, leaving 20 bases between them. The CDR3 contains 18 residues. Germline loops: CDR1 MDHEN, CDR2 SYDVKM. The CDR3 region has the DNA TGTGCCAGCAGTTTCCGTCCAGGGCGGAGGAACCCTGGAAACACCATATATTTT. Amino acids: CASSFRPGRRNPGNTIYF.

The chain has TRBV27 and TRBJ2-1; possible D gene TRBD2, 6 bases. V lost 8 bases to trimming and J lost 7 bases, with 12 bases between them. Germline V gene data show CDR1 as MNHEY and CDR2 as SMNVEV (reference sequence). There are 12 residues in the CDR3. As DNA, the CDR3 is TGTGCCAGCGCCGGGAGTGTGAATGAGCAGTTCTTC. Amino acid sequence: CASAGSVNEQFF.

The chain combines TRBV6-5 with TRBJ1-4; D is perhaps TRBD1 (6 bases). The germline V gene encodes CDR1 MNHEY and CDR2 SVGAGI. The CDR3 length is 14 residues. V was pared by 6 bases and J by 6 bases, with 14 bases between. The CDR3 here is CASSGHRVDEKLFF. CDR3 bases: TGTGCCAGCAGCGGACACAGGGTGGATGAAAAACTGTTTTTT.

The chain has TRBV30 and TRBJ2-1, with D maybe TRBD1 (5 bases). This CDR3 has 13 amino acids. Germline CDR1 is GTSNPN and CDR2 is SVGIG (reference sequence). The V and J ends lost 2 bases and 7 bases respectively, with 12 bases between them. The CDR3 region is CAWSWGSVNEQFF. CDR3 nucleotide sequence: TGTGCCTGGAGTTGGGGCTCCGTAAATGAGCAGTTCTTC.

The chain employs TRBV9 and TRBJ2-2, with 9 bases identical to TRBD2. The CDR3 is 18 residues long. The V gene end was trimmed by 4 bases and the J gene end by 5 bases; junction bases not matched to a gene: 15. Per the germline V gene, CDR1 is SGDLS and CDR2 is YYNGEE. The CDR3: CASSPPPSGTRRTGELFF. DNA for the CDR3: TGTGCCAGCAGCCCCCCGCCTAGCGGGACCCGCCGAACCGGGGAGCTGTTTTTT.

The chain joins TRBV9 to TRBJ2-6; D not certain. The germline V gene encodes CDR1 SGDLS and CDR2 YYNGEE. V shed 0 bases and J shed 0 bases, with 10 bases lying between them. CDR3 length: 17 amino acids. The CDR3 protein is CASSVEASRSGANVLTF. Here the CDR3 DNA reads TGTGCCAGCAGCGTAGAGGCCTCACGCTCTGGGGCCAACGTCCTGACTTTC.

The V call is TRBV28, the J call TRBJ2-1, with 13 bases aligning to TRBD2. The CDR3 loop spans 16 amino acids. Germline loops: CDR1 MDHEN, CDR2 SYDVKM. The V segment lost 6 bases and the J segment 8 bases; nucleotides outside the gene matches: 10. Here the CDR3 reads CASRAAGTSGNHEQFF. For the CDR3, the DNA is TGTGCCAGCAGGGCCGCCGGGACTAGCGGGAACCATGAGCAGTTCTTC.

The J gene is TRBJ2-3, the V gene TRBV27; D uncertain. The CDR3 is 14 amino acids. Looked up from germline, CDR1 is MNHEY and CDR2 is SMNVEV (reference sequence). The V end lost 5 bases, the J end lost 1 base, and 10 bases lay between the germline ends. CDR3 DNA sequence: TGTGCCAGCAGTCCACCCTTGGGCACAGATACGCAGTATTTT. Its translation: CASSPPLGTDTQYF.

The chain couples TRBV18 to TRBJ2-5; D unclear. CDR3 length: 12 residues. V was cut by 0 bases and J by 5 bases, with 4 bases left in between. In germline, CDR1 is KGHSH, CDR2 LQKENI. Written as DNA, the CDR3 is TGTGCCAGCTCACCACCGAGGGAGACCCAGTACTTC. It is translated as CASSPPRETQYF.

The gene calls are TRBV5-1 and TRBJ2-1; no reliable D call. The CDR3 covers 11 residues. Trimming cost V 1 base and J 6 bases, with 2 bases left between them. Looked up from germline, CDR1 is SGHRS and CDR2 is YFSETQ. CDR3 nucleotides: TGCGCCAGCAGCTTGATCAATGAGCAGTTCTTC. This translates into CASSLINEQFF.

The chain has TRBV10-3 and TRBJ1-5, with 7 bases that match TRBD1. J gave up 7 bases and V 3 bases, and 9 bases lay outside the gene matches. The germline V gene encodes CDR1 ENHRY and CDR2 SYGVKD. The CDR3 sequence is 15 residues long. CDR3 in amino acids: CAISDPDRIGQPQHF. For the CDR3, the DNA is TGTGCCATCAGTGACCCGGACAGGATCGGCCAGCCCCAGCATTTT.

V is TRBV19 and J is TRBJ1-1, with D possibly TRBD1 on 6 matching bases. Looked up from germline, CDR1 is LNHDA and CDR2 is SQIVND (reference sequence). The length of the CDR3 is 14 residues. V lost 3 bases to trimming and J lost 4 bases, with 12 bases between them. The CDR3 protein is CASSITGPGTEAFF. Written as DNA, the CDR3 is TGTGCCAGTAGTATTACAGGGCCGGGCACTGAAGCTTTCTTT. Combining the CDR3 with reference TRBV19 and TRBJ1-1 gives the whole variable domain DGGITQSPKYLFRKEGQNVTLSCEQNLNHDAMYWYRQDPGQGLRLIYYSQIVNDFQKGDIAEGYSVSREKKESFPLTVTSAQKNPTAFYLCASSITGPGTEAFFGQGTRLTVV.

The gene calls are TRBV2 and TRBJ1-1; 8 nucleotides align to TRBD1. Germline loops: CDR1 SNHLY, CDR2 FYNNEI. V was pared by 5 bases and J by 3 bases, with 2 bases of the junction left unmatched. The CDR3 covers 13 residues. In DNA form, the CDR3 reads TGTGCCAGCAGTTCGACAGGGGACACTGAAGCTTTCTTT. Translated, it gives CASSSTGDTEAFF.

The gene calls are TRBV27 and TRBJ2-5; TRBD2 might be the D (6 bases). The CDR3 spans 16 residues. Germline CDR1 is MNHEY and CDR2 is SMNVEV (reference sequence). V lost 7 bases, J lost 2 bases, and 20 bases lay in between. CDR3 residues: CASTPLSGGGQETQYF. Written as DNA, the CDR3 is TGTGCCAGCACACCTCTCTCCGGCGGAGGGCAAGAGACCCAGTACTTC.

The rearrangement uses TRBV4-2 and TRBJ2-1, with 12 bases matching TRBD2. Germline CDR1 and CDR2: LGHNA and YNFKEQ. V lost 1 base, J lost 7 bases, and 5 bases stayed unmatched. CDR3 length: 16 residues. Here the CDR3 DNA reads TGTGCCAGCAGCCAAGGACTAGCGGGAGATATAAATGAGCAGTTCTTC. Its translation: CASSQGLAGDINEQFF.

This clone has a handful of counts. This chain links TRBV5-1 with TRBJ1-1, with 8 bases matching TRBD1. V shed 4 bases, J shed 0 bases, and the junction held 5 bases outside the gene matches. The CDR3 is 15 residues long. The V gene's germline CDR1 is SGHRS and CDR2 YFSETQ. This chain's CDR3 is CASSPAGQVNTEAFF. DNA of the CDR3: TGCGCCAGCAGCCCGGCGGGACAGGTGAACACTGAAGCTTTCTTT.

The chain has TRBV5-6 and TRBJ1-1; D is uncertain. Germline assignment: CDR1 SGHDT and CDR2 YYEEEE. This CDR3 comprises 12 residues. The V end lost 1 base, the J end lost 7 bases, and 8 bases lay between the germline ends. The CDR3 coding sequence is TGTGCCAGCAGCTTGCTCCTAAATGAAGCTTTCTTT. Protein: CASSLLLNEAFF. Drawing the rest from reference TRBV5-6 and TRBJ1-1, the complete variable domain is DAGVTQSPTHLIKTRGQQVTLRCSPKSGHDTVSWYQQALGQGPQFIFQYYEEEERQRGNFPDRFSGHQFPNYSSELNVNALLLGDSALYLCASSLLLNEAFFGQGTRLTVV.

Only one count was recorded for this clone. The chain is built from TRBV5-1 and TRBJ2-1; 8 positions match TRBD2. Per germline, CDR1 SGHRS and CDR2 YFSETQ. The trim removed 4 bases at V and 9 bases at J, leaving 12 bases unmatched. CDR3 size: 15 residues. Written as DNA, the CDR3 is TGCGCCAGCAGCCTCAGGACGGGAGGGGGTTTTGAGCAGTTCTTC. It codes for CASSLRTGGGFEQFF.

The chain links TRBV12-5 to TRBJ2-3; TRBD2 aligns across 11 bases. V shed 6 bases and J 6 bases; nucleotides not matched to a gene: 8. Germline lookup yields CDR1 LGHNT and CDR2 FRNRAP. CDR3 length equals 15 residues. CDR3 loop: CASGPGASGRDTQYF. CDR3 DNA sequence: TGTGCTAGTGGCCCCGGTGCTAGCGGGAGGGATACGCAGTATTTT.

V is TRBV27 and J is TRBJ1-6; no reliable D call. Germline V gene lookup returns CDR1 MNHEY and CDR2 SMNVEV (reference sequence). The V and J ends lost 8 bases and 6 bases respectively, with 20 bases between them. CDR3 length equals 16 residues. CDR3 loop: CASRRALNGINSPLHF. CDR3 nucleotide sequence: TGTGCCAGCCGCCGAGCCCTGAACGGGATTAATTCACCCCTCCACTTT.

CDR3 DNA sequence: TGTGCCAGCAGCCTGGACAGGGGGCCGGTCGGGGAGCTGTTTTTT. This translates into CASSLDRGPVGELFF. The V and J genes are TRBV9 and TRBJ2-2; 11 bases agree with TRBD1. The CDR3 runs to 15 residues. J lost 7 bases, V lost 4 bases, and 6 bases had no gene match. The germline gives CDR1 SGDLS, CDR2 YYNGEE.

This chain uses TRBV2 with TRBJ2-1; weak D call: TRBD2 (5 bases). Germline CDR1 SNHLY, CDR2 FYNNEI. V shed 9 bases and J shed 0 bases, with 9 bases lying between them. There are 13 residues in the CDR3. In DNA, the CDR3 is TGTGCCAGTTCTAGCCCCTCCTACAATGAGCAGTTCTTC. Translating gives CASSSPSYNEQFF.

The V call is TRBV7-9, the J call TRBJ1-1, with D tentatively TRBD1 (5 bases). The ends were cut back, 5 bases at V and 1 base at J, with 14 bases in the middle. CDR3 length: 15 residues. Germline CDR1 is SEHNR and CDR2 is FQNEAQ (reference sequence). DNA of the CDR3: TGTGCCAGCAGCCCCCAGGAGGGGCAGAACACTGAAGCTTTCTTT. Translation gives CASSPQEGQNTEAFF.

The rearrangement uses TRBV18 and TRBJ2-5, with 7 bases that match TRBD1. Germline trimming cut 6 bases from V and 5 bases from J; bases unmatched to any gene: 15. The CDR3 is 16 amino acids. CDR1 KGHSH and CDR2 LQKENI come from the germline V gene. The CDR3 protein is CASSPGVQGTFETQYF. CDR3 nucleotides: TGTGCCAGCTCTCCAGGGGTACAGGGGACGTTCGAGACCCAGTACTTC.

The chain joins TRBV5-5 to TRBJ2-7, with TRBD2 matching 7 bases. The ends lost 3 bases at V and 0 bases at J; junction bases unmatched: 3. CDR1 SGHKS and CDR2 YYEKEE come from the germline V gene (reference sequence). This CDR3 region has 14 residues. CDR3 protein: CASSSLAGSYEQYV. The CDR3 coding sequence is TGTGCCAGCAGCTCATTAGCGGGCTCCTACGAGCAGTACGTC.

This chain connects TRBV28 to TRBJ2-7; TRBD1 agrees at 7 bases. CDR1 and CDR2 from the germline V gene are MDHEN and SYDVKM. After removal of 6 bases from V and 2 bases from J, the junction contained 7 bases not matched to a gene. The CDR3 spans 14 residues. CDR3 protein: CASRSQGSTYEQYF. In nucleotides, the CDR3 is TGTGCCAGCAGGTCACAGGGGTCAACCTACGAGCAGTACTTC.

The count of this clone is one. The chain links TRBV5-6 to TRBJ1-1; the D is unclear. There are 12 residues in the CDR3. Per germline, CDR1 SGHDT and CDR2 YYEEEE. Trimming pared 1 base from V and 8 bases from J, leaving 9 bases between. The DNA of the CDR3 is TGTGCCAGCAGCTTGTTCGACGCCGAAGCTTTCTTT. Its translation: CASSLFDAEAFF.

This sequence joins TRBV5-6 and TRBJ2-7; 9 bases fit TRBD2. Germline assignment: CDR1 SGHDT and CDR2 YYEEEE. The CDR3 covers 17 residues. Losses at the gene ends were 3 bases for V and 3 bases for J; bases not matched to a gene: 13. This CDR3 reads CASSSSWVREGLYEQYF. The CDR3 DNA follows: TGTGCCAGCAGCTCAAGCTGGGTGCGGGAGGGTCTCTACGAGCAGTACTTC.

The chain joins TRBV5-1 to TRBJ1-4, with unresolved D. This CDR3 spans 16 amino acids. Trimming shortened V by 0 bases and J by 2 bases, and 11 bases separated the two germline ends. CDR1 and CDR2 from the germline V gene are SGHRS and YFSETQ. The CDR3, as DNA: TGCGCCAGCAGCTTGGGGGATAGTGTCACTAATGAAAAACTGTTTTTT. It codes for CASSLGDSVTNEKLFF.

V usage is TRBV19 and J usage is TRBJ2-5, with D perhaps TRBD1 (6 bases). The V end was cut by 5 bases, the J end by 0 bases, with 16 bases between. Germline V gene data show CDR1 as LNHDA and CDR2 as SQIVND (reference sequence). The CDR3 contains 16 residues. This chain's CDR3 is CASSSPPTGNQETQYF. The DNA for the CDR3 is TGTGCCAGTAGTTCTCCCCCGACAGGCAACCAAGAGACCCAGTACTTC.